This TCR beta chain derives from a study of blood T cell repertoires in COVID-19. Study as a whole: Sources were T cells, B-cell-depleted T cells, or PBMCs; the material itself was cDNA or gDNA.

Authors' data handling: For nucleated cells, counts were estimated from reference gene primer amplification. Sequenced by immunoSEQ multiplex PCR; TCRdb stores in-frame clones only, minus some. V and J calls plus clone size are reproduced from that table; the DNA served to infer D and trimming. The sample includes 120,000 to 150,000 clones, 65% to 90% of them seen just once. The CDR3 has 15 residues. This chain connects TRBV21-1 to TRBJ2-1; the table's D call, TRBD2, was not checked against the DNA. TRBV21-1 is a documented pseudogene. The clonotype comes from a man aged 50 to 59 with acute or convalescent COVID-19. The sample was peripheral blood. The CDR3 nucleotides are TGTGCCCCGGGCCAGCGGGGGTTCTCCTACAATGAGCAGTTCTTC. Translation gives CAPGQRGFSYNEQFF.